The source of this T cell receptor (beta chain) is a study of cytomegalovirus exposure and HLA in healthy donors. Overall study context: A subsequent analysis stated that the 100 to 150 validation repertoires were run on the same platform as the roughly 620 first-cohort repertoires.

As regards this clone: Its antigen is unidentified.

Sequenced by immunoSEQ multiplex PCR; TCRdb stores in-frame clones only, minus some. The sample yields fewer than 95,000 clones, 80% to 85% seen once. Deletions cut 6 bases from V and 6 bases from J, with 15 bases between. Germline V gene sequence: CDR1 MNHEY, CDR2 SVGAGI. The CDR3 covers 14 residues. Study results and caveats: Across donors, most TCRs were seen rarely, yet some public ones were widespread. Some TCR beta chains (about 180 of them) were listed as cytomegalovirus-associated. According to a subsequent analysis, TCR clusters from the first cohort were inclined to appear together in the 120 validation repertoires.

The receptor comes from a young woman in good health and CMV-seropositive. V is TRBV6-5 and J is TRBJ1-3, with D tentatively TRBD1 (5 bases). The sequenced sample was PBMCs. The CDR3 region is CASSPSGGENTIYF. The CDR3 region has the DNA TGTGCCAGCAGCCCCAGCGGGGGGGAAAACACCATATATTTT.